Shown below are 3 T cell receptor beta chains from a single sample sequenced in a study of cytomegalovirus exposure and HLA in healthy donors. A multiplex PCR was run with 60 Vbeta primers and 13 Jbeta primers. TCRdb's table, derived via immunoSEQ multiplex PCR, lists solely in-frame clones and lacks some. The sample contains some 100,000 clones, 76% of which appear only once. Sequencing was carried out using PBMCs. The origin of the receptors is a woman between 45 and 65 years old in good health and CMV-seropositive.

In this sample, this clone turned up once. The chain couples TRBV5-1 to TRBJ1-2; tentative D call: TRBD1 (6 bases). V lost 0 bases, J lost 7 bases, and 16 bases lay in between. The CDR3 spans 15 residues. Looked up from germline, CDR1 is SGHRS and CDR2 is YFSETQ. CDR3 in DNA: TGCGCCAGCAGCTTGGAGGCGGGGGCTGAAGGTGGCTACACCTTC. As protein: CASSLEAGAEGGYTF.

The genes are TRBV15 and TRBJ2-2, with 8 nucleotides matching TRBD2. This CDR3 is 15 amino acids long. CDR1 and CDR2 from the germline V gene are LNHNV and YYDKDF (reference sequence). The V and J ends lost 4 bases and 7 bases, in that order; junction bases with no gene match: 8. CDR3 coding DNA: TGTGCCACCAGCATCGGGCGGGGGGCAGGCGGGGAGCTGTTTTTT. Protein sequence: CATSIGRGAGGELFF.

J is TRBJ1-4 and V is TRBV9; D unclear. The germline V gene has CDR1 SGDLS and CDR2 YYNGEE. Trimming pared 4 bases from V and 6 bases from J, leaving 13 bases between. The CDR3 length is 14 residues. The CDR3 loop reads CASSPRGRYEKLFF. As DNA, the CDR3 is TGTGCCAGCAGCCCACGGGGAAGATATGAAAAACTGTTTTTT.